This T cell receptor beta chain originates from a study of response to subunit inactivated influenza vaccine. TCRdb recomputed calls from the RT-PCR reads with MiXCR, one row per CDR3 protein. Among about 540,000 distinct CDR3 sequences listed, 20% to 25% were seen once. The CDR3 is 14 residues long. Germline V lookup: CDR1 SGHRS, CDR2 YFSETQ. Trimming cost V 4 bases and J 1 base; bases outside gene matches: 4. The data were also submitted as part of a second study, on T cells expressing NK-cell markers. According to that study: Beta-chain TCR cDNA was generated via 5'RACE template switching with UMIs.

The V gene is TRBV5-1, the J gene TRBJ1-1; TRBD1 matches at 7 bases. The sequence derives from a man aged 50 to 59 who received an inactivated influenza vaccine. Sequences were derived from CD4+ T cells sorted from PBMCs, sampled 11 to 12 days after vaccination. CDR3 nucleotide sequence: TGCGCCAGCAGCCTCCGACAGGGGAACACTGAAGCTTTCTTT. This gives the protein CASSLRQGNTEAFF.